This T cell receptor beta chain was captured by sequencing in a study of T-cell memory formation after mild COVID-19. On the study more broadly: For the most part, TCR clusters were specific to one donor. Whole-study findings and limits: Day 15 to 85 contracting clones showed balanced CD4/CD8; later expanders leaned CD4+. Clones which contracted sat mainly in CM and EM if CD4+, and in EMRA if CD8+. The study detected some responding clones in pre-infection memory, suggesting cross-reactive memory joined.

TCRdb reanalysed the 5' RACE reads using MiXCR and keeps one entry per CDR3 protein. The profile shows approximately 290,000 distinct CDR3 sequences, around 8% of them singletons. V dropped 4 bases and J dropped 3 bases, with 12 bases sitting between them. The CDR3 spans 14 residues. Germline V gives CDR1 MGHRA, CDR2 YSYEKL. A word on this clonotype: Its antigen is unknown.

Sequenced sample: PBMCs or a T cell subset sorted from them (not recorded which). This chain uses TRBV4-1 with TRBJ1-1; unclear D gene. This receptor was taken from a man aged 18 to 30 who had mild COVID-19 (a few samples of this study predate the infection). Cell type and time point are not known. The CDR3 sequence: CASSRNNLDTEAFF. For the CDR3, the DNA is TGCGCCAGCAGCCGAAACAACTTGGACACTGAAGCTTTCTTT.